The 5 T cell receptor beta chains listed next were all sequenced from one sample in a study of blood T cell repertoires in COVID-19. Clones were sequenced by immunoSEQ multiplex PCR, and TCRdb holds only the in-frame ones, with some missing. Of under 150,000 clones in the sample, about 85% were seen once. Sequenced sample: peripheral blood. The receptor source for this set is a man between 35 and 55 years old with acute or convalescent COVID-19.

CDR3 amino acids: CASSQERGANEQFF. The CDR3 DNA reads as TGTGCCAGCAGCCAAGAGCGGGGGGCCAATGAGCAGTTCTTC. The V and J genes are TRBV4-2 and TRBJ2-1; 8 nucleotides match TRBD2. The CDR3 is 14 residues long. CDR1 is LGHNA and CDR2 is YNFKEQ in the germline V gene. Germline trimming cut 0 bases from V and 6 bases from J; bases unmatched to any gene: 1.

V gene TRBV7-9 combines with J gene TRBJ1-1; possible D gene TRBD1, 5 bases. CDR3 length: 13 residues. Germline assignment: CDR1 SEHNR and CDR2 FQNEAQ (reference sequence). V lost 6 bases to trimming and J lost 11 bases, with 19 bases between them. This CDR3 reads CASSVKTVGRAFF. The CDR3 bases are TGTGCCAGCAGTGTAAAGACAGTCGGGCGGGCTTTCTTT.

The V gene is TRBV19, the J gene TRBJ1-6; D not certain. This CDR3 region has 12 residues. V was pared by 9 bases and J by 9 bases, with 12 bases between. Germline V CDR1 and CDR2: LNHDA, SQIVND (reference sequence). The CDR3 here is CASEGRGSPLHF. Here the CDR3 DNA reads TGTGCCAGCGAGGGCCGCGGTTCACCCCTCCACTTT.

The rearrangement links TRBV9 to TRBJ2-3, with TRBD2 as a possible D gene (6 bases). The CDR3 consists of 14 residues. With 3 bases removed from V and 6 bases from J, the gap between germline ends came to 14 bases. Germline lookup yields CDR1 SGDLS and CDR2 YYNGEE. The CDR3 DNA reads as TGTGCCAGCAGCGCCCTCGGGGGACTCGATACGCAGTATTTT. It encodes CASSALGGLDTQYF.

CDR3 loop: CASSEGGGATDTQYF. The DNA for the CDR3 is TGTGCCAGCAGCGAAGGTGGGGGGGCAACAGATACGCAGTATTTT. The chain carries TRBV9 and TRBJ2-3; tentatively, D is TRBD2 (7 bases). Trimming took 3 bases from V and 3 from J, leaving 14 bases between them. Germline assignment: CDR1 SGDLS and CDR2 YYNGEE. This CDR3 contains 15 residues. Together with reference TRBV9 and TRBJ2-3, the CDR3 gives the full variable domain: DSGVTQTPKHLITATGQRVTLRCSPRSGDLSVYWYQQSLDQGLQFLIQYYNGEERAKGNILERFSAQQFPDLHSELNLSSLELGDSALYFCASSEGGGATDTQYFGPGTRLTVL.